This T cell receptor (beta chain) was sequenced in a study of T cell responses to AZD1222 COVID-19 vaccine. Study outcomes and limitations: Spike-wide coverage was observed for vaccine-associated CD4 TCRs, with dominant responses at 160-218 and 743-854. Among spike-specific TCRs, nearly half reportedly target unmutated variant regions. Repertoire collection took place solely once the T cell response had peaked. Females outnumbered males among donors, who were mostly white British; clonal diversity was possibly underestimated.

Clones were read by immunoSEQ multiplex PCR, and TCRdb kept only the in-frame ones, dropping some. The repertoire holds roughly 180,000 clones, with about nine tenths as singletons. As regards this clone: The antigen remains undetermined.

The V gene's germline CDR1 is ENHRY and CDR2 SYGVKD. V was trimmed by 3 bases and J by 8 bases, leaving 22 bases between them. The CDR3 has 16 residues. The sample was peripheral blood, taken on day 0 of AZD1222 vaccination. The rearrangement joins TRBV10-3 to TRBJ1-2; a weak D match, TRBD1 (6 bases). The TCR comes from an adult in good health. CDR3 nucleotide sequence: TGTGCCATCAGTGACTTTCAGGGCAGGGGATGGAGCGGCTACACCTTC. Protein: CAISDFQGRGWSGYTF.